This T cell receptor beta chain was found in a study of cytomegalovirus exposure and HLA in healthy donors. Study-level findings and limits: Later analysis placed DRB1 highest and HLA-C lowest in TCR association rates, which differed by HLA locus.

13 Jbeta primers and 60 Vbeta primers were used for the PCR. TCRdb's copy holds only in-frame clones and misses some; the assay was immunoSEQ multiplex PCR. The sample data list 20,000 to 25,000 clones. The CDR3 has 15 residues. Note on this clone: Its target is not known.

This chain uses TRBV1 with TRBJ2-7; the D call of TRBD1 is as the table states it, not checked on the DNA. TRBV1 has pseudogene status. The sequenced sample was PBMCs. This clonotype originated in a male donor in good health and CMV-seropositive. The CDR3 DNA follows: TGCACCAGCAGCCGCGTCGACAGGGACCCCTACGAGCAGTACTTC. This codes for CTSSRVDRDPYEQYF.